A selection of T cell receptor beta chains follows, all from one sample in a study of OX40 agonist ivuxolimab in advanced cancers. Assay used: immunoSEQ multiplex PCR; TCRdb lists only in-frame clones, some missing. The table lists about 15,000 clones, around 60% of them singletons, with roughly 8.3% in the top ten. The source was CD4+ or CD8+ T cells sorted from blood, collected in a trial of the OX40 agonist ivuxolimab. These receptor sequences come from an adult with an advanced solid tumor such as melanoma, head and neck, liver or kidney cancer. The CDR3 runs from the conserved cysteine through the conserved F or W. Each record gives: D gene, V gene, J gene, clone size, CDR3 DNA, CDR3 protein. The D gene is left open where the match is weak. Only some rows state a clone size, as once, few, many or a class for expanded clones.

>.|TRBV6-5|TRBJ1-1|.
TGTGCCAGCAACTTGAACACTGAAGCTTTCTTT
CASNLNTEAFF
>.|TRBV5-6|TRBJ2-7|few
TGTGCCAGCAGCTTTTCCCACGAGCAGTACTTC
CASSFSHEQYF
>.|TRBV30|TRBJ1-1|few
TGTGCCTGGAGGCCAGGGATCACTGAAGCTTTCTTT
CAWRPGITEAFF
>.|TRBV11-3|TRBJ2-7|.
TGTGCCAGCAGCTTAGGTGGCACCTACGAGCAGTACTTC
CASSLGGTYEQYF
>.|TRBV5-1|TRBJ2-5|medium-sized
TGCGCCAGCAGCGACCTAGTGGGGATGCAAGAGACCCAGTACTTC
CASSDLVGMQETQYF
>.|TRBV7-3|TRBJ2-1|medium-sized
TGTGCCAGCAGTTCACAGGGAGCCGGACACAATGAGCAGTTCTTC
CASSSQGAGHNEQFF
>.|TRBV29-1|TRBJ1-3|.
TGCAGCGTTGAAGGGACAGCTAGCTCTGGAAACACCATATATTTT
CSVEGTASSGNTIYF
>TRBD1|TRBV2|TRBJ2-2|.
TGTGCCAGCAGTGAAATCGGACAGGGGGTCGTCGCAGGCGGGGAGCTGTTTTTT
CASSEIGQGVVAGGELFF
>.|TRBV5-6|TRBJ1-2|few
TGTGCCAGCAGCTTGGCCAGTTTTAACTATGGCTACACCTTC
CASSLASFNYGYTF
>.|TRBV29-1|TRBJ2-1|few
TGCAGCCTCGGAAGATCTCCCTACAATGAGCAGTTCTTC
CSLGRSPYNEQFF
>TRBD2|TRBV28|TRBJ2-2|.
TGTGCCAGCAGTTTTTTACTAGCGGAGAACACCGGGGAGCTGTTTTTT
CASSFLLAENTGELFF
>.|TRBV18|TRBJ2-3|.
TGTGCCAGCTCATCGCGACCCCGGCGCACAGATACGCAGTATTTT
CASSSRPRRTDTQYF
>TRBD2|TRBV2|TRBJ2-5|.
TGTGCCAGCAGTACTGGGGGGGAAAAAGAGACCCAGTACTTC
CASSTGGEKETQYF
>TRBD2|TRBV4-1|TRBJ2-7|few
TGCGCCAGCAGCCAAGCAGCGGGGGGGCCCTACGAGCAGTACTTC
CASSQAAGGPYEQYF
>TRBD1|TRBV28|TRBJ2-2|few
TGTGCCAGCAGTTCCTGGACCGGGACAGGGGGTCTCGGGGAGCTGTTTTTT
CASSSWTGTGGLGELFF